This T cell receptor beta chain was captured by sequencing in a study of cytomegalovirus exposure and HLA in healthy donors. Study findings and constraints: It was assumed in the presence/absence analyses that sequencing depth was roughly uniform across donors. Researchers reported in a later analysis that a missense DCLRE1C variant was tied to TCR beta V- and J-gene trimming. Despite most TCR sequences being rare, some public TCRs occurred in many donors.

13 Jbeta primers and 60 Vbeta primers were used for the PCR. Repertoires were generated with immunoSEQ multiplex PCR, while TCRdb's copy carries only in-frame clones and drops some. Here the sample spans about 200,000 clones, roughly four fifths being singletons. Germline loops: CDR1 SGHDT, CDR2 YYEEEE. This CDR3 spans 16 amino acids. This clone was observed a handful of times. The antigen remains undetermined. The rearrangement joins TRBV5-6 to TRBJ2-5; 10 nucleotides agree with TRBD1. Gene TRBJ2-7 matches the end of the DNA better, so the J call may be wrong. The sequenced sample was PBMCs. This clonotype was obtained from a woman in her forties or fifties in good health and CMV-seropositive. The chain's CDR3 is CASSLFWTGGDHEQYF. Written as DNA, the CDR3 is TGTGCCAGCAGCTTGTTTTGGACAGGGGGTGACCACGAGCAGTACTTC.